The 8 T cell receptor beta chains presented below share a single source sample, sequenced in a study of cytomegalovirus exposure and HLA in healthy donors. Vbeta (60) and Jbeta (13) primers were used in the PCR. Here immunoSEQ multiplex PCR was the method, and the copy in TCRdb shows in-frame clones only, minus some. The sample holds a few hundred thousand clones; 75% are singletons and the top ten take 1.5% to 2%. The specimen sequenced was PBMCs. Source of these receptors: a woman aged 30 to 39 in good health and CMV-seronegative.

The CDR3 spells CASSQVFSADTEAFF. Here the CDR3 DNA reads TGCGCCAGCAGCCAAGTTTTCAGCGCGGACACTGAAGCTTTCTTT. The chain recombines TRBV4-1 with TRBJ1-1; D remains unclear. The V end was cut by 1 base, the J end by 3 bases, with 12 bases between. The CDR3 sequence is 15 residues long. Germline CDR1 MGHRA, CDR2 YSYEKL.

This clone came up a few times. CDR3 bases: TGTGCCAGCAGCTACGGGACTAGCGGTTACGAGCAGTACTTC. Translation gives CASSYGTSGYEQYF. This rearrangement joins TRBV27 to TRBJ2-7; 11 nucleotides line up with TRBD2. Germline values: CDR1 MNHEY, CDR2 SMNVEV (reference sequence). The CDR3 runs to 14 residues. Trimming removed 6 bases from V and 4 bases from J; junction bases left unmatched: 5.

The DNA of the CDR3 is TGTGCCAGTAGGACCGGGACAGGGAACAATCAGCCCCAGCATTTT. Amino acid sequence: CASRTGTGNNQPQHF. The chain carries TRBV19 and TRBJ1-5, with TRBD1 matching over 9 bases. CDR1 is LNHDA and CDR2 is SQIVND in the germline V gene (reference sequence). Unmatched junction bases numbered 6, after V lost 6 bases and J lost 3 bases. This CDR3 has 15 residues.

The CDR3 loop is CASWTGPYSNQPQHF. For the CDR3, the DNA is TGTGCCAGCTGGACAGGGCCCTATAGCAATCAGCCCCAGCATTTT. The rearrangement links TRBV2 to TRBJ1-5; 8 bases align to TRBD1. Germline V CDR1 and CDR2: SNHLY, FYNNEI. The CDR3 extends over 15 amino acids. Trimming at V came to 8 bases and at J to 0 bases, leaving 6 bases not matched to a gene.

The chain joins TRBV6-1 to TRBJ1-2; maybe TRBD1 (6 bases). The V end was cut by 7 bases, the J end by 2 bases, with 14 bases between. The CDR3 spans 14 residues. CDR1 and CDR2 from the germline V gene are MNHNS and SASEGT. The CDR3 nucleotides read TGTGCCAGCACTGAGACAGGAAAAAACTATGGCTACACCTTC. Its translation is CASTETGKNYGYTF.

The chain links TRBV9 to TRBJ2-1; tentative D call: TRBD2 (11 bases). The V gene lost 4 bases and the J gene lost 10 bases, with 24 bases spanning the gap. The CDR3 is made up of 16 amino acids. CDR1 SGDLS and CDR2 YYNGEE come from the germline V gene. In DNA form, the CDR3 reads TGTGCCAGCAGCTTCAATAGCGGGGGGGGACAGGGGGAGCAGTTCTTC. This sequence encodes CASSFNSGGGQGEQFF.

V gene TRBV19 combines with J gene TRBJ2-7; D assignment may be TRBD1 or TRBD2 (6 bases each). The CDR3 length is 13 residues. Germline V lookup: CDR1 LNHDA, CDR2 SQIVND (reference sequence). V lost 5 bases and J 3 bases, leaving 11 bases between the germline ends. CDR3 loop: CASSLADSYEQYF. In nucleotides, the CDR3 is TGTGCCAGTAGTTTAGCGGACAGCTACGAGCAGTACTTC.

The chain recombines TRBV29-1 with TRBJ2-2; 10 bases are shared with TRBD2. V shed 7 bases and J 1 base; nucleotides not matched to a gene: 3. The CDR3 is 14 amino acids. Germline CDR1 SQVTM, CDR2 ANQGSEA. The CDR3 reads CSALAGGNTGELFF. As DNA, the CDR3 is TGCAGCGCATTAGCGGGAGGGAACACCGGGGAGCTGTTTTTT.